The clone carrying this T cell receptor beta chain was counted many times. Its antigen remains unidentified. The sample comes from a study of early T cells in non-severe SARS-CoV-2 infection. Study-level background: From unsorted whole blood, bulk RNA was sequenced, and the chains remained unpaired.

Study results and limitations: The VDJdb matching leaned toward anti-spike CD8 responses and overlooked private and CD4 specificities.

The germline V gene has CDR1 SGHRS and CDR2 YFSETQ. The CDR3 covers 17 residues. V gave up 0 bases and J gave up 5 bases, with 20 bases separating them. Molecules of cDNA were individually given unique molecular identifiers that were attached to them. In TCRdb, the 5' RACE reads were re-called with MiXCR into one record per CDR3 protein. The table records 40,000 to 60,000 distinct CDR3 sequences, about 9.2% of them present only once. This chain connects TRBV5-1 to TRBJ1-1; weak D call: TRBD1 (6 bases). This clonotype was obtained from an adult who was a healthcare worker with PCR-confirmed SARS-CoV-2 infection or an uninfected control (not recorded which). The sequencing sample was made of whole blood. CDR3 sequence reads: CASSLAGGSRGPTEAFF. CDR3 DNA sequence: TGCGCCAGCAGCTTGGCCGGCGGGTCCAGGGGCCCTACTGAAGCTTTCTTT.